The clone carrying this T cell receptor (beta chain) was detected only a few times. A second PCR, run for roughly 7 to 11 cycles, used a sample-barcoded 5' primer plus a J-beta primer mix. TCRdb re-derived calls from the 5' RACE reads in MiXCR, one entry per CDR3 protein. The sample records fewer than 600,000 distinct CDR3 sequences, over 25% being singletons. PBMCs, at least 6 million per sample, were isolated. This CDR3 comprises 13 residues. V lost 5 bases and J 2 bases, leaving 8 bases between the germline ends. This entry belongs to a study of blood T cells in healthy people across ages. The same sample was also studied in work on T cells of mothers and their children. This second report adds: A few healthy Caucasian mothers, along with their six children, served as the donors. Whether pairs are related or unrelated, thymic selection shapes their TCR recombination output in much the same way. Mothers and children who were related shared slightly more overlap than unrelated pairs, but not significantly more.

This sequence joins TRBV12-3 or TRBV12-4 and TRBJ2-3; perhaps TRBD2 as D (6 bases). The clonotype originates from a boy aged 2 to 10 in good health. Material: blood. Here the CDR3 DNA reads TGTGCCAGCAGTGCGGGGAACACAGATACGCAGTATTTT. Translated: CASSAGNTDTQYF.